This TCR beta chain derives from a study of T cell repertoires in cytomegalovirus infection. Study context: HLA-B-restricted CMV epitopes that are well studied, plus recently identified HLA-C-restricted ones, were used by the study. CMV infection together with matching HLA type was indicated by public TCR beta signatures. Points from the study as a whole: HLA-C-restricted CMV-specific TCR beta clonotypes prevailed in the ex vivo response. Adding up the frequency of public TCR beta families identified people who carried CMV plus the relevant HLA.

Of note for this clonotype: Its antigen is not known.

A single record per CDR3 protein comes from TCRdb applying MiXCR to the reads. Of fewer than 1,000,000 distinct CDR3 sequences detected, under 40% appear once; the ten largest clones hold roughly 12%. The length of the CDR3 is 14 residues. In germline, CDR1 is MNHNS, CDR2 SASEGT. V was shortened by 8 bases and J by 0 bases, with 11 bases between the two germline ends. The chain couples TRBV6-1 to TRBJ1-3, with no clear D. This TCR was recovered from a human donor in good health (CMV status not recorded). Some clones in this sample may be carry-over from other donors' samples. Material: cultured CD8+ T cells from PBMCs, obtained from culture after CMV antigen stimulation. DNA for the CDR3: TGTGCCAGCCAAAAGGCGAGCTCTGGAAACACCATATATTTT. This gives the protein CASQKASSGNTIYF.